The 23 T cell receptor beta chains in this list originate from one sample, sequenced in a study of blood T cell repertoires in COVID-19. Only in-frame clones appear in the TCRdb table, and some are missing; sequencing was by immunoSEQ multiplex PCR. There are around 40,000 clones in the sample; about four fifths occur only once, and 35% to 45% lies in the top ten. Sequencing used peripheral blood. Source of these receptors: a man older than 75 with active or convalescent COVID-19.

The chain uses TRBV30 and TRBJ1-6, with no clear D. The CDR3 runs 13 residues. Germline V gene data show CDR1 as GTSNPN and CDR2 as SVGIG (reference sequence). Trimming cost V 4 bases and J 8 bases, with 12 bases left between them. CDR3 sequence reads: CAWKETRYSPLHF. DNA of the CDR3: TGTGCCTGGAAAGAGACAAGATATTCACCCCTCCACTTT.

This rearrangement joins TRBV20-1 to TRBJ1-1; TRBD1 agrees at 7 bases. Germline CDR1 and CDR2: DFQATT and SNEGSKA (reference sequence). The CDR3 extends over 14 amino acids. V lost 3 bases, J lost 8 bases, and 12 bases stayed unmatched. The CDR3 loop reads CSASVRTEQGEAFF. The DNA for the CDR3 is TGCAGTGCTAGTGTGCGGACCGAACAGGGGGAAGCTTTCTTT.

The V and J genes are TRBV18 and TRBJ2-2; D gene ambiguous. Germline assignment: CDR1 KGHSH and CDR2 LQKENI. This CDR3 has 11 amino acids. The ends were cut back, 3 bases at V and 10 bases at J, with 6 bases in the middle. CDR3 protein: CASSPQSELFF. Written as DNA, the CDR3 is TGTGCCAGCTCACCGCAGTCGGAGCTGTTTTTT.

The chain joins TRBV28 to TRBJ2-2, with 9 bases matching TRBD1. The CDR3 extends over 15 amino acids. V dropped 6 bases and J dropped 3; count of bases not matched to a gene: 5. Germline V gene data show CDR1 as MDHEN and CDR2 as SYDVKM. CDR3 loop: CASSPQGAYTGELFF. The CDR3 DNA reads TGTGCCAGCAGCCCACAGGGGGCCTACACCGGGGAGCTGTTTTTT.

The V call is TRBV5-1, the J call TRBJ1-1, with D tentatively TRBD1 (6 bases). The CDR3 loop spans 16 amino acids. Per the germline V gene, CDR1 is SGHRS and CDR2 is YFSETQ. The ends were cut back, 0 bases at V and 0 bases at J, with 12 bases in the middle. In nucleotides, the CDR3 is TGCGCCAGCAGCTTGGTGGGGGGGCGGCTGAACACTGAAGCTTTCTTT. Translated: CASSLVGGRLNTEAFF. Variable domain in full (rest from reference TRBV5-1 and TRBJ1-1): KAGVTQTPRYLIKTRGQQVTLSCSPISGHRSVSWYQQTPGQGLQFLFEYFSETQRNKGNFPGRFSGRQFSNSRSEMNVSTLELGDSALYLCASSLVGGRLNTEAFFGQGTRLTVV.

V gene TRBV5-1 combines with J gene TRBJ2-7; possible D gene TRBD2, 5 bases. Germline V gene data show CDR1 as SGHRS and CDR2 as YFSETQ. The CDR3 contains 14 residues. Trimming stripped 7 bases from V and 4 bases from J, with 18 bases between. This CDR3 is CASARGRVLYEQYF. CDR3 sequence (DNA): TGCGCCAGCGCCCGCGGGCGGGTATTATACGAGCAGTACTTC.

A single count supports this clone. V and J are TRBV6-6 and TRBJ2-7, with a weak D call TRBD2 (5 bases). Germline V gene lookup returns CDR1 MNHNY and CDR2 SVGAGI (reference sequence). Trimming took off 5 bases at V and 3 bases at J, with 11 bases between the two ends. This CDR3 spans 13 amino acids. CDR3 in DNA: TGTGCCAGCAGTCCGGGATTTATCTACGAGCAGTACTTC. It specifies CASSPGFIYEQYF.

The chain couples TRBV10-2 to TRBJ2-7, with 8 bases lining up with TRBD1. Germline CDR1 WSHSY, CDR2 SAAADI. The junction had 3 bases not matched to a gene; V was cut back by 8 bases and J by 3 bases. The CDR3 contains 12 residues. The CDR3 coding sequence is TGCGCCAGCGGGACAGGCTTCTACGAGCAGTACTTC. Translating gives CASGTGFYEQYF.

V is TRBV28 and J is TRBJ1-2, with TRBD1 matching 7 bases. In germline, CDR1 is MDHEN, CDR2 SYDVKM. This CDR3 is built from 16 residues. V shed 4 bases and J 6 bases; nucleotides not matched to a gene: 14. In nucleotides, the CDR3 is TGTGCCAGCAGTTCAGACCTACAGGGGACGCTACATGGCTACACCTTC. The encoded protein is CASSSDLQGTLHGYTF.

This chain connects TRBV7-8 to TRBJ2-3; D ambiguous. V lost 3 bases to trimming and J lost 1 base, with 5 bases between them. In germline, CDR1 is SGHVS, CDR2 FQNEAQ. The CDR3 consists of 13 residues. The CDR3 here is CASSFSGTDTQYF. The CDR3 region has the DNA TGTGCCAGCAGCTTCTCTGGCACAGATACGCAGTATTTT.

The rearrangement uses TRBV28 and TRBJ1-1; TRBD1 agrees at 9 bases. From germline, CDR1 is MDHEN and CDR2 SYDVKM. This CDR3 region has 15 residues. V shed 4 bases and J 7 bases; nucleotides not matched to a gene: 10. CDR3 sequence (DNA): TGTGCCAGCAGTTCCGATCCCGGGACAGGGCGTGAAGCTTTCTTT. Translated: CASSSDPGTGREAFF.

The chain carries TRBV27 and TRBJ1-4; 7 bases line up with TRBD1. The CDR3 is made up of 15 amino acids. V was pared by 5 bases and J by 1 base, with 4 bases of the junction left unmatched. CDR1 and CDR2 from the germline V gene are MNHEY and SMNVEV (reference sequence). The CDR3: CASSIRQGTNEKLFF. The CDR3 DNA reads as TGTGCCAGCAGTATCAGACAGGGAACTAATGAAAAACTGTTTTTT.

V is TRBV12-3 or TRBV12-4 and J is TRBJ1-1; D possibly corresponds to TRBD1 (6 bases). V shed 2 bases and J shed 3 bases, with 7 bases lying between them. The CDR3 loop spans 13 amino acids. For the CDR3, the DNA is TGTGCCAGCAGTTTAAAGGGGGACACTGAAGCTTTCTTT. Amino acids: CASSLKGDTEAFF.

This clone was recorded a few times. The chain joins TRBV7-3 to TRBJ1-1; D is ambiguous. CDR1 and CDR2 from the germline V gene are SGHTA and FQGTGA. The CDR3 has 13 residues. Trimming cost V 3 bases and J 1 base, with 6 bases left between them. The CDR3 loop is CASSFTRNTEAFF. DNA of the CDR3: TGTGCCAGCAGCTTCACACGGAACACTGAAGCTTTCTTT.

The V gene is TRBV7-6, the J gene TRBJ2-5; TRBD2 is a possible D gene (7 bases). Trimming shortened V by 5 bases and J by 9 bases, and 16 bases separated the two germline ends. The CDR3 is 13 residues long. Per the germline V gene, CDR1 is SGHVS and CDR2 is FNYEAQ. CDR3 nucleotides: TGTGCCAGCAGCGGAGGGGGGGTTGCCTCCCAGTACTTC. It yields the protein CASSGGGVASQYF.

CDR3 nucleotides: TGTGCCAGCGGCAAGGGGTTGGCGGGGGGCACAGATACGCAGTATTTT. Translated, it gives CASGKGLAGGTDTQYF. The rearrangement uses TRBV6-6 and TRBJ2-3; 7 bases agree with TRBD2. The CDR3 has 16 amino acids. V lost 8 bases, J lost 1 base, and 12 bases stayed unmatched. Germline-derived CDR1 and CDR2 are MNHNY and SVGAGI (reference sequence).

The chain joins TRBV5-5 to TRBJ2-1; D not resolved. Per the germline V gene, CDR1 is SGHKS and CDR2 is YYEKEE (reference sequence). The CDR3 runs to 14 residues. V lost 0 bases and J 8 bases, leaving 12 bases between the germline ends. CDR3 in amino acids: CASSLGFGSDEQFF. The CDR3 coding sequence is TGTGCCAGCAGCTTGGGTTTTGGTAGTGATGAGCAGTTCTTC.

The chain is built from TRBV19 and TRBJ2-7, with no clear D. CDR3 size: 13 residues. Trimming shortened V by 5 bases and J by 0 bases, and 8 bases separated the two germline ends. The germline V gene has CDR1 LNHDA and CDR2 SQIVND (reference sequence). The CDR3 DNA sequence: TGTGCCAGTAGTGTCGACAACTCCTACGAGCAGTACTTC. This sequence encodes CASSVDNSYEQYF.

This sequence joins TRBV6-5 and TRBJ1-5, with D unresolved. Trimming cost V 6 bases and J 0 bases, with 12 bases left between them. Germline CDR1 MNHEY, CDR2 SVGAGI. This CDR3 comprises 15 residues. CDR3 amino acids: CASSLQLTSNQPQHF. The DNA of the CDR3 is TGTGCCAGCAGCCTTCAACTTACTAGCAATCAGCCCCAGCATTTT.

This clone appeared once. The CDR3 region has the DNA TGTGCCAGCAGTCCGACTGGAGGTCAGCCCCAGCATTTT. Amino acid sequence: CASSPTGGQPQHF. This chain links TRBV6-6 with TRBJ1-5; the D is unclear. The V and J ends lost 5 bases and 6 bases respectively, with 11 bases between them. From germline, CDR1 is MNHNY and CDR2 SVGAGI (reference sequence). The CDR3 extends over 13 amino acids.

CDR3: CASSYGRGLAGGRDEQFF. CDR3 nucleotides: TGTGCCAGCAGTTACGGCAGGGGACTAGCGGGGGGCAGGGATGAGCAGTTCTTC. The chain recombines TRBV6-2 or TRBV6-3 with TRBJ2-1; the match to TRBD2 covers 15 bases. Losses at the gene ends were 2 bases for V and 8 bases for J; bases not matched to a gene: 10. Per the germline V gene, CDR1 is MNHEY and CDR2 is SVGEGT. The CDR3 covers 18 residues.

This chain links TRBV28 with TRBJ2-7; D gene ambiguous. The germline CDR1 and CDR2 sequences are MDHEN and SYDVKM. The length of the CDR3 is 13 residues. Trimming removed 7 bases at V and 2 bases at J, with 12 bases between. CDR3 bases: TGTGCCAGCACCGACCCCGGAGCCTACGAGCAGTACTTC. Amino acid sequence: CASTDPGAYEQYF.

V and J are TRBV10-3 and TRBJ1-1; D gene ambiguous. This CDR3 has 15 residues. Looked up from germline, CDR1 is ENHRY and CDR2 is SYGVKD. Trimming pared 2 bases from V and 1 base from J, leaving 11 bases between. CDR3 sequence (DNA): TGTGCCATCAGTGAGGAGGGATTCGGGAACACTGAAGCTTTCTTT. Translating gives CAISEEGFGNTEAFF.